The 27 T cell receptor beta chains given below trace back to one sample, sequenced in a study of shared clonotypes between healthy human individuals. Profiled with immunoSEQ multiplex PCR; TCRdb holds only in-frame clones, not every one. Of around 500,000 clones in the sample, roughly 85% are singletons; the top ten hold less than 15%. The sequencing sample was made of PBMCs. Source of these receptors: a woman aged 40-49 years in good health. Some clones in this sample may be carry-over from other donors' samples.

Of note for this clone: A far larger clone differs by one base, so this is likely a read error. The chain has TRBV28 and TRBJ1-3; no definite D call. Germline lookup yields CDR1 MDHEN and CDR2 SYDVKM. CDR3 size: 13 residues. V was shortened by 4 bases and J by 8 bases, with 12 bases between the two germline ends. The chain's CDR3 is CASSSRPFDTIYF. CDR3 sequence (DNA): TGTGCCAGCAGTTCAAGGCCCTTCGACACCATATATTTT.

This clone was detected only a few times. The chain couples TRBV5-1 to TRBJ1-2, with 8 bases aligning to TRBD1. With V trimmed by 0 bases and J by 5 bases, 6 bases remained unmatched. From germline, CDR1 is SGHRS and CDR2 YFSETQ. The length of the CDR3 is 15 residues. The CDR3: CASSLDPTGVYGYTF. For the CDR3, the DNA is TGCGCCAGCAGCTTGGATCCGACAGGGGTTTATGGCTACACCTTC.

The chain employs TRBV7-2 and TRBJ2-6; D gene uncertain. Germline CDR1 reads SGHTA; CDR2 reads FQGNSA. The CDR3 runs 16 residues. Trimming stripped 5 bases from V and 0 bases from J, with 11 bases between. The CDR3 loop is CASSADPNSGANVLTF. The CDR3 region has the DNA TGTGCCAGCAGCGCTGACCCGAACTCTGGGGCCAACGTCCTGACTTTC.

The J gene is TRBJ2-7, the V gene TRBV2; TRBD2 agrees at 15 bases. Germline trimming cut 6 bases from V and 6 bases from J; bases unmatched to any gene: 6. In germline, CDR1 is SNHLY, CDR2 FYNNEI. The CDR3 is 15 residues long. CDR3 region: CASRGTSGRIGEQYF. For the CDR3, the DNA is TGTGCCAGCAGGGGGACTAGCGGGAGGATCGGCGAGCAGTACTTC.

The chain has TRBV19 and TRBJ1-1, with D uncertain. This CDR3 is built from 14 residues. Germline-derived CDR1 and CDR2 are LNHDA and SQIVND (reference sequence). V was pared by 3 bases and J by 5 bases, with 13 bases between. The DNA of the CDR3 is TGTGCCAGTAGTATCCAAATGGAGTCGACTGAAGCTTTCTTT. Its translation: CASSIQMESTEAFF. The whole variable domain, filled in from reference TRBV19 and TRBJ1-1, reads DGGITQSPKYLFRKEGQNVTLSCEQNLNHDAMYWYRQDPGQGLRLIYYSQIVNDFQKGDIAEGYSVSREKKESFPLTVTSAQKNPTAFYLCASSIQMESTEAFFGQGTRLTVV.

There are a few counts of this clone. The V and J genes are TRBV27 and TRBJ2-1; maybe TRBD2 (6 bases). This CDR3 region has 15 residues. Germline V gene sequence: CDR1 MNHEY, CDR2 SMNVEV (reference sequence). V dropped 3 bases and J dropped 5 bases, with 14 bases sitting between them. The DNA for the CDR3 is TGTGCCAGCAGTTTTAATAGCGGTAAAAACAATGAGCAGTTCTTC. It translates to CASSFNSGKNNEQFF.

The J gene is TRBJ2-2, the V gene TRBV28; D assignment may be TRBD1 or TRBD2 (5 bases each). This CDR3 has 16 amino acids. Between the trimmed V and J ends, which lost 1 base and 5 bases, there was a span of 14 bases. Germline V CDR1 and CDR2: MDHEN, SYDVKM. DNA of the CDR3: TGTGCCAGCAGTTTATTAGCTGGGGGAGTGACCGGGGAGCTGTTTTTT. It encodes CASSLLAGGVTGELFF.

This clone was picked up a small number of times. This rearrangement joins TRBV7-9 to TRBJ1-1; D unclear. Germline V gives CDR1 SEHNR, CDR2 FQNEAQ (reference sequence). The CDR3 has 15 residues. V lost 0 bases and J 1 base, leaving 9 bases between the germline ends. The CDR3 sequence is CASSLARAQNTEAFF. CDR3 bases: TGTGCCAGCAGCTTAGCGCGGGCGCAGAACACTGAAGCTTTCTTT.

The rearrangement joins TRBV11-2 to TRBJ2-7; D unclear. Germline CDR1 and CDR2: SGHAT and FQNNGV. Trimming shortened V by 1 base and J by 1 base, and 8 bases separated the two germline ends. The CDR3 extends over 14 amino acids. CDR3 nucleotides: TGTGCCAGCAGCTTAGTAGGGCCTTCCTACGAGCAGTACTTC. It yields the protein CASSLVGPSYEQYF. The entire variable domain, with the rest obtained from reference TRBV11-2 and TRBJ2-7, is as follows: EAGVAQSPRYKIIEKRQSVAFWCNPISGHATLYWYQQILGQGPKLLIQFQNNGVVDDSQLPKDRFSAERLKGVDSTLKIQPAKLEDSAVYLCASSLVGPSYEQYFGPGTRLTVT.

V usage is TRBV5-4 and J usage is TRBJ2-7; D remains ambiguous. The CDR3 has 14 residues. V lost 6 bases, J lost 5 bases, and 18 bases lay in between. Germline V gene sequence: CDR1 SGHNT, CDR2 YYREEE (reference sequence). CDR3 in amino acids: CASTPGLTGNEQYF. In DNA, the CDR3 is TGTGCCAGCACCCCGGGCCTAACCGGCAACGAGCAGTACTTC.

The rearrangement joins TRBV6-6 to TRBJ1-1, with a tentative D call TRBD1 (6 bases). The CDR3 is made up of 12 amino acids. Germline V lookup: CDR1 MNHNY, CDR2 SVGAGI (reference sequence). V was clipped by 8 bases and J by 3 bases, with 10 bases between them. The CDR3, as DNA: TGTGCCAGCTCGGACAGTTACACTGAAGCTTTCTTT. Protein product: CASSDSYTEAFF.

CDR3 nucleotide sequence: TGTGCCAGCAGCTTAATAAGCGGGCACTACGAGCAGTACTTC. As protein: CASSLISGHYEQYF. The J gene is TRBJ2-7, the V gene TRBV7-2; weak D call: TRBD2 (6 bases). V was clipped by 2 bases and J by 3 bases, with 11 bases between them. The germline V gene has CDR1 SGHTA and CDR2 FQGNSA. This CDR3 is 14 amino acids long.

CDR3 in DNA: TGTGCCAGCAGAACCGGACTAGCGGGAGACAGGGTACGCAATGAGCAGTTCTTC. It yields the protein CASRTGLAGDRVRNEQFF. The rearrangement links TRBV5-4 to TRBJ2-1, with 13 bases identical to TRBD2. The CDR3 extends over 18 amino acids. J lost 6 bases, V lost 5 bases, and 14 bases had no gene match. Germline V gene lookup returns CDR1 SGHNT and CDR2 YYREEE (reference sequence). The full variable domain, with the rest looked up from reference TRBV5-4 and TRBJ2-1, is ETGVTQSPTHLIKTRGQQVTLRCSSQSGHNTVSWYQQALGQGPQFIFQYYREEENGRGNFPPRFSGLQFPNYSSELNVNALELDDSALYLCASRTGLAGDRVRNEQFFGPGTRLTVL.

The chain recombines TRBV14 with TRBJ2-2; D may be TRBD1 or TRBD2 (6 bases each). Germline CDR1 SGHDN, CDR2 FVKESK. This CDR3 spans 16 amino acids. V lost 4 bases to trimming and J lost 14 bases, with 26 bases between them. The CDR3 bases are TGTGCCAGCAGCCGAGATCCCCAGGGTGCCGGGGGCCGACTGTTTTTT. This translates into CASSRDPQGAGGRLFF.

Only one count was recorded for this clone. The V and J genes are TRBV29-1 and TRBJ1-4; D perhaps matches TRBD1 (5 bases). CDR3 length: 13 residues. The V gene's germline CDR1 is SQVTM and CDR2 ANQGSEA. Trimming took off 2 bases at V and 7 bases at J, with 11 bases between the two ends. The CDR3 DNA follows: TGCAGCGTTGAACTACCCGGGGGTGAAAAACTGTTTTTT. It encodes CSVELPGGEKLFF.

In regard to this clone: At one end, the junction sequence differs from germline, possibly due to a read error. The chain couples TRBV5-8 to TRBJ2-3; 9 bases align to TRBD2. The CDR3 extends over 14 amino acids. The V gene's germline CDR1 is SGHTS and CDR2 YDEGEE. The CDR3 spells CASSPGTSRDTQYF. The CDR3 region has the DNA TGTGCCAGCAGCCCGGGGACTAGCAGAGATACGCAGTATTTT.

This sequence joins TRBV19 and TRBJ2-2, with TRBD1 identical over 8 bases. The junction had 6 bases not matched to a gene; V was cut back by 6 bases and J by 6 bases. Looked up from germline, CDR1 is LNHDA and CDR2 is SQIVND (reference sequence). The CDR3 consists of 14 residues. CDR3 DNA sequence: TGTGCCAGTAGCCCCCGGACAGGGCCCGGGGAGCTGTTTTTT. Amino acids: CASSPRTGPGELFF.

A word on this clone: A read error may account for a junction end that differs from germline. V and J are TRBV7-7 and TRBJ2-2; D unresolved. This CDR3 spans 14 amino acids. Per germline, CDR1 SSHAT and CDR2 FNYEAQ (reference sequence). CDR3: CASSFSPDTGELFF. The CDR3 nucleotides read TGTGCTAGCAGCTTTTCACCAGACACCGGGGAGCTGTTTTTT.

The gene calls are TRBV4-1 and TRBJ2-1; TRBD1 matches 7 bases. Trimming at V came to 3 bases and at J to 6 bases, leaving 5 bases not matched to a gene. CDR1 and CDR2 (germline): MGHRA, YSYEKL. The CDR3 runs 14 residues. The CDR3 spells CASSQATGINEQFF. CDR3 sequence (DNA): TGCGCCAGCAGCCAGGCGACAGGGATCAATGAGCAGTTCTTC.

This clone came up many times. The gene calls are TRBV4-1 and TRBJ2-2, with a weak D call TRBD1 (6 bases). V gave up 3 bases and J gave up 1 base, with 9 bases separating them. CDR3 size: 15 residues. Germline V gives CDR1 MGHRA, CDR2 YSYEKL. CDR3 coding DNA: TGCGCCAGCAGCCATGGACAGAGGAACACCGGGGAGCTGTTTTTT. This codes for CASSHGQRNTGELFF.

The chain uses TRBV5-1 and TRBJ1-1; 8 nucleotides agree with TRBD1. This CDR3 has 14 residues. Germline V CDR1 and CDR2: SGHRS, YFSETQ. V lost 4 bases, J lost 4 bases, and 6 bases stayed unmatched. CDR3 in DNA: TGCGCCAGCAGCGAGGACAGGGTGGGCACTGAAGCTTTCTTT. As protein: CASSEDRVGTEAFF.

This rearrangement joins TRBV5-1 to TRBJ2-1, with a tentative D call TRBD1 (6 bases). V was pared by 4 bases and J by 5 bases, with 7 bases between. There are 12 residues in the CDR3. From germline, CDR1 is SGHRS and CDR2 YFSETQ. CDR3 protein: CASSRDNNEQFF. CDR3 nucleotide sequence: TGCGCCAGCAGCCGGGACAACAATGAGCAGTTCTTC.

The chain combines TRBV7-9 with TRBJ1-5; D possibly corresponds to TRBD1 (6 bases). Trimming cost V 1 base and J 3 bases, with 10 bases left between them. CDR1 and CDR2 from the germline V gene are SEHNR and FQNEAQ (reference sequence). This CDR3 contains 15 residues. The CDR3 nucleotides read TGTGCCAGCAGCTTAGGGGGGGCAGACAATCAGCCCCAGCATTTT. It encodes CASSLGGADNQPQHF.

At least ten counts were recorded for this clone. The rearrangement joins TRBV5-5 to TRBJ2-2; 10 bases are shared with TRBD1. CDR1 is SGHKS, CDR2 YYEKEE, per germline (reference sequence). This CDR3 spans 17 amino acids. V gave up 3 bases and J gave up 7 bases; unmatched junction bases: 12. The CDR3 is CASSSQTGGAVVGELFF. The CDR3 nucleotides read TGTGCCAGCAGCTCACAGACAGGGGGCGCGGTGGTCGGGGAGCTGTTTTTT. The whole variable domain, remainder taken from reference TRBV5-5 and TRBJ2-2, is DAGVTQSPTHLIKTRGQQVTLRCSPISGHKSVSWYQQVLGQGPQFIFQYYEKEERGRGNFPDRFSARQFPNYSSELNVNALLLGDSALYLCASSSQTGGAVVGELFFGEGSRLTVL.

V and J are TRBV28 and TRBJ1-5, with TRBD1 matching 7 bases. The length of the CDR3 is 17 residues. Germline V gene lookup returns CDR1 MDHEN and CDR2 SYDVKM. The V gene end was trimmed by 6 bases and the J gene end by 4 bases; junction bases not matched to a gene: 15. The CDR3 loop is CASRSIMGDRSNQPQHF. CDR3 coding DNA: TGTGCCAGCAGATCTATTATGGGGGACAGAAGTAATCAGCCCCAGCATTTT.

This clone was seen at least ten times. The V call is TRBV19, the J call TRBJ2-3, with unresolved D. The germline V gene has CDR1 LNHDA and CDR2 SQIVND (reference sequence). The V end was cut by 4 bases, the J end by 9 bases, with 20 bases between. The CDR3 is made up of 15 amino acids. CDR3 sequence (DNA): TGTGCCAGTAGTAGATCGACAACGTTTGCGGAAACGCAGTATTTT. It codes for CASSRSTTFAETQYF.

The chain links TRBV5-4 to TRBJ2-7, with D perhaps TRBD1 or TRBD2 (5 bases each). The CDR3 is made up of 15 amino acids. Germline V gene lookup returns CDR1 SGHNT and CDR2 YYREEE (reference sequence). V lost 3 bases and J lost 1, with 14 bases in between. CDR3 loop: CASSSSGRMSYEQYF. The CDR3 bases are TGTGCCAGCAGCTCCTCGGGACGGATGTCCTACGAGCAGTACTTC.